Following are 22 T cell receptor beta chains from one sample sequenced in a study of cytomegalovirus exposure and HLA in healthy donors (TCRdb year 2017). Library prep was done by the immunoSEQ multiplex PCR assay. A mixture of 60 forward primers for TCR Vbeta segments and 13 reverse primers for TCR Jbeta segments was used in the multiplex PCR. Here the immuneACCESS table is served through TCRdb, limited to in-frame sequences with V and J called. Missing clones are a known gap in these copies; in checked studies unresolved V genes cover under half, and the rest lacks a known reason. Across this sample there are more than 250,000 clones, with roughly 90% seen only once. About 2.5% of the sample is in the top ten clones. Sequenced input: PBMCs. These TCRs come from a woman under 30 in good health and CMV-seronegative.

V gene TRBV13 combines with J gene TRBJ1-2, with D possibly TRBD1 on 5 matching bases. CDR3 length: 14 amino acids. V was cut by 6 bases and J by 3 bases, with 14 bases left in between. CDR1 is PRHDT, CDR2 FYEKMQ, per germline (reference sequence). In DNA, the CDR3 is TGTGCCAGCAGGGGGCAGGGAAAGGACTATGGCTACACCTTC. Its translation is CASRGQGKDYGYTF.

The CDR3 reads CASRYRGGINQPQHF. DNA for the CDR3: TGTGCCAGCAGGTACAGGGGGGGTATCAATCAGCCCCAGCATTTT. The chain has TRBV2 and TRBJ1-5, with TRBD1 identical over 8 bases. After removal of 6 bases from V and 3 bases from J, the junction contained 7 bases not matched to a gene. The CDR3 is made up of 15 amino acids. CDR1 SNHLY and CDR2 FYNNEI come from the germline V gene.

The chain couples TRBV5-3 to TRBJ2-5, with TRBD1 matching over 8 bases. TRBV5-3 is sorted into the ORF group, with uncertain function. The CDR3 sequence is 17 residues long. Trimming took 2 bases from V and 3 from J; bases not matched to a gene: 12. Here the CDR3 DNA reads TGTGCCAGAAGCTTAAACGCCCCGGACAGGGCTAAAGAGACCCAGTACTTC. Amino acids: CARSLNAPDRAKETQYF.

The gene calls are TRBV18 and TRBJ1-4; 7 bases agree with TRBD1. The CDR3 runs to 15 residues. The V gene's germline CDR1 is KGHSH and CDR2 LQKENI. Trimming took 6 bases from V and 5 from J; bases not matched to a gene: 9. In DNA, the CDR3 is TGTGCCAGCTCGCTTTTGGGACAGCTAAATGAAAAACTGTTTTTT. This encodes CASSLLGQLNEKLFF.

The chain employs TRBV4-2 and TRBJ2-1, with 15 bases aligning to TRBD2. CDR1 LGHNA and CDR2 YNFKEQ come from the germline V gene. Germline trimming cut 3 bases from V and 5 bases from J; bases unmatched to any gene: 8. This CDR3 has 18 amino acids. CDR3 in DNA: TGTGCCAGCAGCCATGGACCCGGGACTAGCGGGGGGAACAATGAGCAGTTCTTC. Translation gives CASSHGPGTSGGNNEQFF.

This clone was seen only once. This chain connects TRBV30 to TRBJ2-7, with no clear D. Trimming took off 2 bases at V and 2 bases at J, with 7 bases between the two ends. This CDR3 is built from 12 residues. Germline V gene lookup returns CDR1 GTSNPN and CDR2 SVGIG (reference sequence). The CDR3 bases are TGTGCCTGGAGTTGGCTCACCTACGAGCAGTACTTC. Translating gives CAWSWLTYEQYF. The full variable domain, rest sourced from reference TRBV30 and TRBJ2-7, is SQTIHQWPATLVQPVGSPLSLECTVEGTSNPNLYWYRQAAGRGLQLLFYSVGIGQISSEVPQNLSASRPQDRQFILSSKKLLLSDSGFYLCAWSWLTYEQYFGPGTRLTVT.

The chain employs TRBV10-1 and TRBJ1-1; 7 nucleotides match TRBD1. This CDR3 is built from 16 residues. From germline, CDR1 is WNHNN and CDR2 SYGVQD (reference sequence). V lost 4 bases and J lost 2; bases outside the gene matches: 10. CDR3 residues: CASSGHRDRGNTEAFF. Written as DNA, the CDR3 is TGCGCCAGCAGTGGGCACCGGGACAGAGGTAACACTGAAGCTTTCTTT.

As for this clone: This sample includes further DNA sequences coding for the same CDR3. The chain is built from TRBV9 and TRBJ2-7; D unresolved. Looked up from germline, CDR1 is SGDLS and CDR2 is YYNGEE. V dropped 0 bases and J dropped 2 bases, with 9 bases sitting between them. This CDR3 region has 14 residues. Written as DNA, the CDR3 is TGTGCCAGCAGCGTAGCCCCAGGCACCTACGAGCAGTACTTC. Translation: CASSVAPGTYEQYF. Filled out from reference TRBV9 and TRBJ2-7, the complete variable domain reads DSGVTQTPKHLITATGQRVTLRCSPRSGDLSVYWYQQSLDQGLQFLIQYYNGEERAKGNILERFSAQQFPDLHSELNLSSLELGDSALYFCASSVAPGTYEQYFGPGTRLTVT.

V is TRBV6-5 and J is TRBJ1-1, with D perhaps TRBD1 (5 bases). Germline CDR1 MNHEY, CDR2 SVGAGI. This CDR3 has 14 amino acids. The ends were cut back, 5 bases at V and 1 base at J, with 11 bases in the middle. CDR3: CASSHRTGNTEAFF. CDR3 DNA sequence: TGTGCCAGCAGTCACAGGACCGGGAACACTGAAGCTTTCTTT.

The chain recombines TRBV18 with TRBJ1-2; 11 bases agree with TRBD1. The length of the CDR3 is 14 residues. The trim removed 0 bases at V and 8 bases at J, leaving 2 bases unmatched. Germline CDR1 is KGHSH and CDR2 is LQKENI. CDR3 coding DNA: TGTGCCAGCTCACCACCGGGACAGGGGGAAGGCTACACCTTC. Translating gives CASSPPGQGEGYTF.

The gene calls are TRBV5-5 and TRBJ2-7; TRBD1 agrees at 9 bases. Trimming took 0 bases from V and 5 from J; bases not matched to a gene: 9. The germline V gene has CDR1 SGHKS and CDR2 YYEKEE (reference sequence). The CDR3 runs to 16 residues. CDR3 DNA sequence: TGTGCCAGCAGCTTGGAGGTTCACAGGGGGCGGGACGAGCAGTACTTC. Translation gives CASSLEVHRGRDEQYF.

This chain joins TRBV6-5 and TRBJ2-2, with TRBD2 matching over 13 bases. The germline V gene has CDR1 MNHEY and CDR2 SVGAGI. The CDR3 totals 16 residues. V trimming: 3 bases; J trimming: 7 bases; junction bases outside the gene matches: 5. CDR3 protein: CASSYTSGGAGGELFF. CDR3 nucleotide sequence: TGTGCCAGCAGTTATACTAGCGGGGGGGCCGGCGGGGAGCTGTTTTTT.

The rearrangement uses TRBV9 and TRBJ1-6; D is unresolved. The CDR3 is 13 residues long. Germline assignment: CDR1 SGDLS and CDR2 YYNGEE. Between the trimmed V and J ends, which lost 0 bases and 14 bases, there was a span of 12 bases. CDR3 region: CASSVAGMRALHF. CDR3 in DNA: TGTGCCAGCAGCGTAGCCGGGATGAGGGCCCTCCACTTT. The variable domain in full, with the rest retrieved from reference TRBV9 and TRBJ1-6, is DSGVTQTPKHLITATGQRVTLRCSPRSGDLSVYWYQQSLDQGLQFLIQYYNGEERAKGNILERFSAQQFPDLHSELNLSSLELGDSALYFCASSVAGMRALHFGNGTRLTVT.

The gene calls are TRBV15 and TRBJ2-3; D unclear. V lost 0 bases and J lost 6, with 13 bases in between. The V gene's germline CDR1 is LNHNV and CDR2 YYDKDF (reference sequence). CDR3 size: 15 residues. CDR3 in DNA: TGTGCCACCAGCAGAGATCTCAGTAGCCGGGATACGCAGTATTTT. This translates into CATSRDLSSRDTQYF. Supplemented by reference TRBV15 and TRBJ2-3, the full variable domain reads DAMVIQNPRYQVTQFGKPVTLSCSQTLNHNVMYWYQQKSSQAPKLLFHYYDKDFNNEADTPDNFQSRRPNTSFCFLDIRSPGLGDTAMYLCATSRDLSSRDTQYFGPGTRLTVL.

This clone was seen just once. A read error may account for a junction end that differs from germline. The rearrangement uses TRBV7-9 and TRBJ1-1; D is uncertain. Germline V gene data show CDR1 as SEHNR and CDR2 as FQNEAQ (reference sequence). The CDR3 consists of 14 residues. CDR3 region: CSSSPSGGNTEAFF. In DNA, the CDR3 is TGTTCCAGCAGCCCGTCGGGTGGGAACACTGAAGCTTTCTTT.

The genes are TRBV5-1 and TRBJ1-2; D might be TRBD1 (5 bases). The CDR3 extends over 15 amino acids. Germline CDR1 is SGHRS and CDR2 is YFSETQ. V shed 4 bases and J shed 9 bases, with 22 bases lying between them. CDR3 DNA: TGCGCCAGCAGCCCGGAGCCAACAGGTTATACGAGCTACACCTTC. It encodes CASSPEPTGYTSYTF.

CDR3 nucleotides: TGCGCCAGCAGCTCCTTAATGACTAGCGGGCCGGATACGCAGTATTTT. The encoded protein is CASSSLMTSGPDTQYF. V and J are TRBV5-1 and TRBJ2-3; 10 positions agree with TRBD2. This CDR3 has 16 amino acids. The trim removed 3 bases at V and 6 bases at J, leaving 10 bases unmatched. Germline CDR1 and CDR2: SGHRS and YFSETQ. The full variable domain, completed using reference TRBV5-1 and TRBJ2-3, is KAGVTQTPRYLIKTRGQQVTLSCSPISGHRSVSWYQQTPGQGLQFLFEYFSETQRNKGNFPGRFSGRQFSNSRSEMNVSTLELGDSALYLCASSSLMTSGPDTQYFGPGTRLTVL.

The chain links TRBV7-3 to TRBJ2-3, with 8 bases lining up with TRBD2. CDR3 length: 16 amino acids. The germline V gene has CDR1 SGHTA and CDR2 FQGTGA. J was trimmed by 2 bases and V by 0 bases; bases with no gene match: 4. The DNA for the CDR3 is TGTGCCAGCAGCTTAACGGGCGGGGGGAACACAGATACGCAGTATTTT. Translating gives CASSLTGGGNTDTQYF.

On this clone itself: Other DNA sequences within the sample encode an identical CDR3. This rearrangement joins TRBV6-5 to TRBJ1-6; D gene ambiguous. V lost 11 bases to trimming and J lost 5 bases, with 16 bases between them. Looked up from germline, CDR1 is MNHEY and CDR2 is SVGAGI. The CDR3 has 14 residues. The CDR3 coding sequence is TGTGCCTGCGGCGGGGTTGATAATAATTCACCCCTCCACTTT. Encoded protein: CACGGVDNNSPLHF.

V is TRBV6-1 and J is TRBJ2-3; 7 bases fit TRBD2. The CDR3 covers 16 residues. The V segment lost 4 bases and the J segment 2 bases; nucleotides outside the gene matches: 9. The germline V gene has CDR1 MNHNS and CDR2 SASEGT. The CDR3: CASSGLRGSNTDTQYF. CDR3 in DNA: TGTGCCAGCAGTGGTCTGCGCGGGAGTAACACAGATACGCAGTATTTT.

As concerns this clone: Other DNA sequences from this sample encode an identical CDR3 as well. The chain is built from TRBV5-6 and TRBJ1-2; D unresolved. V was trimmed by 0 bases and J by 2 bases, leaving 8 bases between them. Looked up from germline, CDR1 is SGHDT and CDR2 is YYEEEE. This CDR3 has 14 amino acids. The CDR3 protein is CASSLVGENYGYTF. CDR3 coding DNA: TGTGCCAGCAGCTTGGTCGGGGAGAACTATGGCTACACCTTC.

The chain combines TRBV2 with TRBJ1-2; 7 bases match TRBD1. This CDR3 is built from 13 residues. The V gene end was trimmed by 8 bases and the J gene end by 4 bases; junction bases not matched to a gene: 7. From germline, CDR1 is SNHLY and CDR2 FYNNEI. CDR3: CASDRAPPYGYTF. Written as DNA, the CDR3 is TGTGCCAGCGACAGGGCACCACCCTATGGCTACACCTTC.